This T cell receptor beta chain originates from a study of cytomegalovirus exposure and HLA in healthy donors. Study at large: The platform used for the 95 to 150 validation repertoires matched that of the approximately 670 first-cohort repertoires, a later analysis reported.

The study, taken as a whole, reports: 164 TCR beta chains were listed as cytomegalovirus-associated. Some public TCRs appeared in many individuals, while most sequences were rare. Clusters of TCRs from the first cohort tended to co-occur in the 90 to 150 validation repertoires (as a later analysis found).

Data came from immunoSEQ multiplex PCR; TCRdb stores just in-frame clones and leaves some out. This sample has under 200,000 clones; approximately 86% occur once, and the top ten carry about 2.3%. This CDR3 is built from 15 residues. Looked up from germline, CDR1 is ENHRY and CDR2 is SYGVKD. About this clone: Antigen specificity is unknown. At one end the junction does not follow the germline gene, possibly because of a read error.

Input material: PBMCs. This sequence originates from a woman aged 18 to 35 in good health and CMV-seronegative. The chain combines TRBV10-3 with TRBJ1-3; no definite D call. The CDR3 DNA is TGTGCCATCAGTGAGCCAGACTACTCTGGAAACGCCATATATTTT. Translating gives CAISEPDYSGNAIYF.